The clone carrying this T cell receptor (beta chain) was detected a few times. The CDR3 is 16 residues long. Germline CDR1 is SGHNT and CDR2 is YYREEE (reference sequence). V lost 5 bases and J lost 8; bases outside the gene matches: 16. Original data processing: How many nucleated cells were present was estimated from reference gene primer amplification. The assay was immunoSEQ multiplex PCR, and TCRdb's table has in-frame clones only and misses some. V and J calls plus clone size are reproduced from that table; the DNA served to infer D and trimming. The table records 60,000 or so clones, roughly 80% of them present only once. The data derive from a study of blood T cell repertoires in COVID-19. Study summary: T cells, B-cell-depleted T cells, or PBMCs supplied cDNA or gDNA.

The chain employs TRBV5-4 and TRBJ1-2, with 9 bases identical to TRBD1. The specimen sequenced was peripheral blood. The sequence derives from a man between 60 and 75 years old with acute or convalescent COVID-19. CDR3 DNA sequence: TGTGCCAGCAGTTCCGGGACAGGGAGGGATGGTTTCGGCTACACCTTC. This encodes CASSSGTGRDGFGYTF. Complete variable domain (other parts from reference TRBV5-4 and TRBJ1-2): ETGVTQSPTHLIKTRGQQVTLRCSSQSGHNTVSWYQQALGQGPQFIFQYYREEENGRGNFPPRFSGLQFPNYSSELNVNALELDDSALYLCASSSGTGRDGFGYTFGSGTRLTVV.